The present T cell receptor beta chain was sequenced within a study of a mutant IDH1 vaccine in newly diagnosed glioma. Study summary: With temozolomide cycles, or 4-6 weeks after radiotherapy alone, vaccination was started. Patients got radiotherapy, temozolomide, or both beforehand, and most got both.

Time point described: week 35, safety follow-up. A 20-mer mutant IDH1 peptide at 300 ug was injected subcutaneously with topical imiquimod. The donor cohort comprised cases of new WHO grade 3 or 4 IDH1-mutant, ATRX-lost astrocytoma. For this clone: What it binds is unknown.

Using immunoSEQ multiplex PCR, the repertoire was profiled, and TCRdb retains in-frame clones only, with some absent. The sample holds fewer than 70,000 clones, more than 85% seen once. Points from the study as a whole: Pseudoprogression appears to have had no connection to changes in top peripheral T cell clonotypes.

This clonotype was obtained from a man aged 25 to 40 with glioma. Material: PBMCs, obtained from a glioma patient whose treatment included an IDH1 peptide vaccine.

The CDR3 coding sequence is TGTGCCAGCAGTGTGCTTTTCGCGGTGGGGGAGTACACCGGGGAGCTGTTTTTT. Translation: CASSVLFAVGEYTGELFF. V usage is TRBV28 and J usage is TRBJ2-2, with D perhaps matching TRBD1 or TRBD2 (5 bases each). Germline CDR1 reads MDHEN; CDR2 reads SYDVKM. Deletions cut 5 bases from V and 3 bases from J, with 22 bases between. CDR3 length: 18 amino acids.